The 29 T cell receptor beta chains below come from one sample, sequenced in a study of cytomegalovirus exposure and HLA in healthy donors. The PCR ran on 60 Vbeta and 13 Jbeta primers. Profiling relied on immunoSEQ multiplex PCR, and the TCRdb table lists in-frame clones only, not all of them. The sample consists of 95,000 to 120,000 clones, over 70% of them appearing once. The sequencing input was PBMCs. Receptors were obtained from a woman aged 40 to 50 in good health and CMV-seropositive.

CDR3 region: CASSFPTSGGSTGELFF. For the CDR3, the DNA is TGTGCCAGCAGCTTTCCGACTAGCGGGGGATCGACCGGGGAGCTGTTTTTT. This chain joins TRBV7-2 and TRBJ2-2; TRBD2 aligns across 12 bases. CDR3 length: 17 amino acids. The V gene end was trimmed by 3 bases and the J gene end by 5 bases; junction bases not matched to a gene: 7. CDR1 and CDR2 from the germline V gene are SGHTA and FQGNSA.

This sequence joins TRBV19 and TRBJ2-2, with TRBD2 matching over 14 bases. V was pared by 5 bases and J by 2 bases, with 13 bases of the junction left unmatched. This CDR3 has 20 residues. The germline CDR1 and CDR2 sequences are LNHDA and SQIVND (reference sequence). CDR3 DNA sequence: TGTGCCAGTAGTCGAAGGCCACCGGGACTAGCGGGAGTTAACACCGGGGAGCTGTTTTTT. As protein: CASSRRPPGLAGVNTGELFF. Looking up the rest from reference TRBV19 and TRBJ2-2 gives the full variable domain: DGGITQSPKYLFRKEGQNVTLSCEQNLNHDAMYWYRQDPGQGLRLIYYSQIVNDFQKGDIAEGYSVSREKKESFPLTVTSAQKNPTAFYLCASSRRPPGLAGVNTGELFFGEGSRLTVL.

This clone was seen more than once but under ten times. In DNA, the CDR3 is TGCGCCAGCAGCTTGGAATCTTACTCCTACGAGCAGTACTTC. Its protein is CASSLESYSYEQYF. The chain is built from TRBV5-1 and TRBJ2-7; D is uncertain. V was trimmed by 0 bases and J by 0 bases, leaving 7 bases between them. The CDR3 contains 14 residues. CDR1 is SGHRS, CDR2 YFSETQ, per germline.

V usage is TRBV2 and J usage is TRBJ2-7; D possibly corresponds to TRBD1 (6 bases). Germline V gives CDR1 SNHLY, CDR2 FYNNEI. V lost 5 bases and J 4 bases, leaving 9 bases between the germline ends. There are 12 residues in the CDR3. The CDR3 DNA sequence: TGTGCCAGCAGTACCCAGGGGTACGAGCAGTACTTC. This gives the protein CASSTQGYEQYF.

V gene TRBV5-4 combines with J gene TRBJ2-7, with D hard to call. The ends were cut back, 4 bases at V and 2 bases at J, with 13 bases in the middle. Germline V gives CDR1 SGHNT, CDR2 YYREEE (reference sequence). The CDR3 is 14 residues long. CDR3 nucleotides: TGTGCCAGCAGCCCCCGGTCGCCGGCCTACGAGCAGTACTTC. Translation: CASSPRSPAYEQYF.

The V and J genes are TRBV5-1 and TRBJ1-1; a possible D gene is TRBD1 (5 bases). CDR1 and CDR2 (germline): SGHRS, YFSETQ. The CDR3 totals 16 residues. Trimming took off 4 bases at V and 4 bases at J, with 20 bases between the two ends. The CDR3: CASSQTRGGAATEAFF. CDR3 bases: TGCGCCAGCAGCCAAACTCGGGGAGGGGCGGCCACTGAAGCTTTCTTT. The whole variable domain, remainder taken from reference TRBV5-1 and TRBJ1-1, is KAGVTQTPRYLIKTRGQQVTLSCSPISGHRSVSWYQQTPGQGLQFLFEYFSETQRNKGNFPGRFSGRQFSNSRSEMNVSTLELGDSALYLCASSQTRGGAATEAFFGQGTRLTVV.

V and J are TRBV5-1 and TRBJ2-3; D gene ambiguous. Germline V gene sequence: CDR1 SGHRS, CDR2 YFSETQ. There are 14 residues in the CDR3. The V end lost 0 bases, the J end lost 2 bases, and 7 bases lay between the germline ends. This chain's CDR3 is CASSLVGTTDTQYF. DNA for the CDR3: TGCGCCAGCAGCTTGGTTGGCACCACAGATACGCAGTATTTT. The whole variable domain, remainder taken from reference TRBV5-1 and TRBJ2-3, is KAGVTQTPRYLIKTRGQQVTLSCSPISGHRSVSWYQQTPGQGLQFLFEYFSETQRNKGNFPGRFSGRQFSNSRSEMNVSTLELGDSALYLCASSLVGTTDTQYFGPGTRLTVL.

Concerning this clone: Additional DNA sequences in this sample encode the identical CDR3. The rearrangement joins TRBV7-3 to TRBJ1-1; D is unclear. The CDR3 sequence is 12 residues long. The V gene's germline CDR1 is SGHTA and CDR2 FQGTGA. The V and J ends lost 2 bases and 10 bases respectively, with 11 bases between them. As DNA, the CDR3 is TGTGCCAGCAGCTTATACAGAGGGCGAGCTTTCTTT. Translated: CASSLYRGRAFF. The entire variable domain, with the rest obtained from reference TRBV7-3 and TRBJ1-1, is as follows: GAGVSQTPSNKVTEKGKYVELRCDPISGHTALYWYRQSLGQGPEFLIYFQGTGAADDSGLPNDRFFAVRPEGSVSTLKIQRTERGDSAVYLCASSLYRGRAFFGQGTRLTVV.

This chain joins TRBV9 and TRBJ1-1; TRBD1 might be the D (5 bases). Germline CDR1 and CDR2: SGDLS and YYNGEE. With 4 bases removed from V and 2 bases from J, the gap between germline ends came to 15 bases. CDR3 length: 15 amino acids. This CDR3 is CASSPTGVGNTEAFF. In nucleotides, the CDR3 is TGTGCCAGCAGCCCGACGGGGGTGGGAAACACTGAAGCTTTCTTT.

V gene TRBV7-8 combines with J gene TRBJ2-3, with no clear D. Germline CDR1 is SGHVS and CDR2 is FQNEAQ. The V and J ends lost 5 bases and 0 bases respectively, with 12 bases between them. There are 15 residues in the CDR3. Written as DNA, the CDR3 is TGTGCCAGCAGCAAGAACTATCCTAGCACAGATACGCAGTATTTT. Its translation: CASSKNYPSTDTQYF.

The CDR3 coding sequence is TGTGCCAGCAGCCAAGATCCGAGGATGGGACAGGGGGCTCGAGGCTTCCGTGCCGGGGAGCTGTTTTTT. Residues: CASSQDPRMGQGARGFRAGELFF. The chain joins TRBV14 to TRBJ2-2; 12 bases fit TRBD1. The CDR3 has 23 amino acids. V shed 0 bases and J 6 bases; nucleotides not matched to a gene: 23. Germline V gives CDR1 SGHDN, CDR2 FVKESK.

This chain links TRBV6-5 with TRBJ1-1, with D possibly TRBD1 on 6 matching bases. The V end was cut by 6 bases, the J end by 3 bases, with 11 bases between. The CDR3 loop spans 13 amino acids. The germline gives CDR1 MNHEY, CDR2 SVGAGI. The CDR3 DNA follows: TGTGCCAGCAGGACGGGACAACACACTGAAGCTTTCTTT. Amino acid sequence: CASRTGQHTEAFF.

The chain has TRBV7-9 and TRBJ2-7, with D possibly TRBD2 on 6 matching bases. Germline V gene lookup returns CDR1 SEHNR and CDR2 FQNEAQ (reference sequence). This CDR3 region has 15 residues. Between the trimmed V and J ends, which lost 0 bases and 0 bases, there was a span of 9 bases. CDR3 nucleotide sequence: TGTGCCAGCAGCTTAGCGGGGACTGGCTCCTACGAGCAGTACTTC. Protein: CASSLAGTGSYEQYF.

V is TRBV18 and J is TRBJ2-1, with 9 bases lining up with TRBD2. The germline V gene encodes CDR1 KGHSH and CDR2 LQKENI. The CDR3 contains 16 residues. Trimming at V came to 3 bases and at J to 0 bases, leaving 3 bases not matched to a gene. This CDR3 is CASSPLAGSSYNEQFF. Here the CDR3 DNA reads TGTGCCAGCTCACCTCTAGCGGGGAGCTCCTACAATGAGCAGTTCTTC.

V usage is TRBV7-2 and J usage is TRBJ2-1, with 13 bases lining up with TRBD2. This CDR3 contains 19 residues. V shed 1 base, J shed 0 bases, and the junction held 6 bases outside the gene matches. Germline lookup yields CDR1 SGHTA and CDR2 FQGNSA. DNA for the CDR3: TGTGCCAGCAGCTTAGGACTAGCGGGAGGTATGAGCTCCTACAATGAGCAGTTCTTC. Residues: CASSLGLAGGMSSYNEQFF. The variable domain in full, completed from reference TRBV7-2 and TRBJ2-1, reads GAGVSQSPSNKVTEKGKDVELRCDPISGHTALYWYRQSLGQGLEFLIYFQGNSAPDKSGLPSDRFSAERTGGSVSTLTIQRTQQEDSAVYLCASSLGLAGGMSSYNEQFFGPGTRLTVL.

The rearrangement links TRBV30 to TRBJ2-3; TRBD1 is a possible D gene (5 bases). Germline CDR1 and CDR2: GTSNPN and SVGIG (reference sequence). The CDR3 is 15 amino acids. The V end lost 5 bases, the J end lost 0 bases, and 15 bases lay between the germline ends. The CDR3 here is CAWDGAGSSTDTQYF. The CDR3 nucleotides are TGTGCCTGGGACGGAGCAGGGTCCAGCACAGATACGCAGTATTTT.

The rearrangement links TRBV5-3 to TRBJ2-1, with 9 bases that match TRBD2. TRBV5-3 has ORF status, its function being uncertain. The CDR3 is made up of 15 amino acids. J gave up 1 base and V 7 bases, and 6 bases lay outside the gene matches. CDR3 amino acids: CARYLSGSSYNEQFF. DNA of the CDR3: TGTGCCAGATACCTTAGCGGGAGTTCCTACAATGAGCAGTTCTTC.

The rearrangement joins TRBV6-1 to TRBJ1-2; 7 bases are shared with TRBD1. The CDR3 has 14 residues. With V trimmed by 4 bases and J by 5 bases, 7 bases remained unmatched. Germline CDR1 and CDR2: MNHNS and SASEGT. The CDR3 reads CASSARDSQYGYTF. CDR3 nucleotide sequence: TGTGCCAGCAGTGCACGGGACAGCCAGTATGGCTACACCTTC.

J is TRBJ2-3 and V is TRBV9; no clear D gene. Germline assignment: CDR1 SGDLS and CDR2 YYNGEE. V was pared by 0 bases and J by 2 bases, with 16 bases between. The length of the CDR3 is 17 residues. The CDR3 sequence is CASSVGVSGQVTDTQYF. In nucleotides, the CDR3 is TGTGCCAGCAGCGTAGGAGTTAGTGGGCAAGTCACAGATACGCAGTATTTT. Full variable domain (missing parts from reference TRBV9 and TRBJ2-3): DSGVTQTPKHLITATGQRVTLRCSPRSGDLSVYWYQQSLDQGLQFLIQYYNGEERAKGNILERFSAQQFPDLHSELNLSSLELGDSALYFCASSVGVSGQVTDTQYFGPGTRLTVL.

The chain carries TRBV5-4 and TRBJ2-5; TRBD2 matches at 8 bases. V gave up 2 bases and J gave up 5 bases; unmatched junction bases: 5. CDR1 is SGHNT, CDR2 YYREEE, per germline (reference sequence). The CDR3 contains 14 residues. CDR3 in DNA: TGTGCCAGCAGCTTAGGGACTAGATGGGAGACCCAGTACTTC. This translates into CASSLGTRWETQYF.

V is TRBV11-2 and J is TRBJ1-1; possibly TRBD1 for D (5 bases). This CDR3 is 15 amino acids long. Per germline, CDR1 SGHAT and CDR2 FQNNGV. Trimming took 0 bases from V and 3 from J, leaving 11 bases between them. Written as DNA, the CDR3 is TGTGCCAGCAGCTTAGAGTCAGGGTTGGACACTGAAGCTTTCTTT. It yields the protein CASSLESGLDTEAFF. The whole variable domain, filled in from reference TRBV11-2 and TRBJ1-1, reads EAGVAQSPRYKIIEKRQSVAFWCNPISGHATLYWYQQILGQGPKLLIQFQNNGVVDDSQLPKDRFSAERLKGVDSTLKIQPAKLEDSAVYLCASSLESGLDTEAFFGQGTRLTVV.

For the CDR3, the DNA is TGTGCCAGCAGCTCCCTGGCTGAAAAACTGTTTTTT. Its translation: CASSSLAEKLFF. The chain employs TRBV7-9 and TRBJ1-4; no clear D gene. Germline CDR1 reads SEHNR; CDR2 reads FQNEAQ (reference sequence). The germline V and J ends were trimmed by 4 bases and 7 bases, with 7 bases remaining between them. The CDR3 has 12 amino acids.

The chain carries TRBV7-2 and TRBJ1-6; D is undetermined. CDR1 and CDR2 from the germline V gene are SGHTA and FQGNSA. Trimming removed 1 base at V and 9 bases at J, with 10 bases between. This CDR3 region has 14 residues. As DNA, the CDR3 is TGTGCCAGCAGCTTAGGCGTGGGGAGTTCACCCCTCCACTTT. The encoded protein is CASSLGVGSSPLHF.

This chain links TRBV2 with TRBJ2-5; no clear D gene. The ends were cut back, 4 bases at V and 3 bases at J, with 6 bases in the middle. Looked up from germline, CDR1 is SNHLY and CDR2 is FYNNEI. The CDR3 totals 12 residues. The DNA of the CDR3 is TGTGCCAGCAGTGTCCGGGAAGAGACCCAGTACTTC. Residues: CASSVREETQYF.

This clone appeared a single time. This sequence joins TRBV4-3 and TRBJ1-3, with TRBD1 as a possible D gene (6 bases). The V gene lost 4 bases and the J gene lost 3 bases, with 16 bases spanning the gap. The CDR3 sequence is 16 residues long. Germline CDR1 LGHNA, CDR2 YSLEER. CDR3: CASSPGTGWSGNTIYF. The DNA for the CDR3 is TGCGCCAGCAGCCCCGGCACAGGGTGGAGTGGAAACACCATATATTTT.

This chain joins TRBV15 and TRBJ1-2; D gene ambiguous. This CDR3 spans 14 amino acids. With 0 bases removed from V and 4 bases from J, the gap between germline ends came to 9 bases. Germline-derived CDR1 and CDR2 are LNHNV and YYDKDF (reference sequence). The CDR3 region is CATSRERGSYGYTF. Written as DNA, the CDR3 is TGTGCCACCAGCAGAGAGCGGGGATCCTATGGCTACACCTTC.

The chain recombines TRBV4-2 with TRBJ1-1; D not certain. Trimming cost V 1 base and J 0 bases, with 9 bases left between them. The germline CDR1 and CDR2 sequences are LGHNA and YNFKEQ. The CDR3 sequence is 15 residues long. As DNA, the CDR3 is TGTGCCAGCAGCCAAGTGGGCAGCATGAACACTGAAGCTTTCTTT. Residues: CASSQVGSMNTEAFF.

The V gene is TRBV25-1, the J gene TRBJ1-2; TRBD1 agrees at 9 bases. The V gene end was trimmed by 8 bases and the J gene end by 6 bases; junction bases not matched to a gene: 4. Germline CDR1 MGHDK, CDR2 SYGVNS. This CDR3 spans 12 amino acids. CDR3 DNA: TGTGCCAGCGCACAGGGGGCACATGGCTACACCTTC. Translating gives CASAQGAHGYTF.

The CDR3 loop is CASQYFAGIHQPQHF. The DNA of the CDR3 is TGTGCCAGCCAGTACTTCGCAGGGATCCATCAGCCCCAGCATTTT. The rearrangement uses TRBV19 and TRBJ1-5; D is perhaps TRBD1 (5 bases). The CDR3 is 15 residues long. Germline CDR1 is LNHDA and CDR2 is SQIVND (reference sequence). The V end lost 9 bases, the J end lost 5 bases, and 20 bases lay between the germline ends.